The next 5 T cell receptor beta chains were all read from a single sample in a study of T cells in Graves' hyperthyroidism and ophthalmopathy. The TCR beta CDR3 regions underwent amplification using RNA transcripts as the source. HTBI primers were the set used in a first-round RT-PCR of the TCR CDR3. MiXCR was run by TCRdb on the multiplex PCR reads, yielding one entry per CDR3 protein. The sample has about 520,000 distinct CDR3 sequences; around a quarter are singletons. Sequencing was done on a sample of blood. The receptors stem from a woman aged 25 to 39 with Graves' ophthalmopathy.

Ten or more counts support this clonotype. The V and J genes are TRBV6-5 and TRBJ1-1; D perhaps matches TRBD1 (5 bases). From germline, CDR1 is MNHEY and CDR2 SVGAGI. Trimming stripped 10 bases from V and 4 bases from J, with 13 bases between. CDR3 length equals 12 residues. The CDR3 loop reads CATSRGGTEAFF. The DNA for the CDR3 is TGTGCCACCTCCCGGGGGGGCACTGAAGCTTTCTTT.

This clonotype was seen many times. The V call is TRBV12-3 or TRBV12-4, the J call TRBJ2-3; TRBD2 aligns across 7 bases. Trimming at V came to 7 bases and at J to 0 bases, leaving 4 bases not matched to a gene. The CDR3 loop spans 14 amino acids. This chain's CDR3 is CASTLAASTDTQYF. CDR3 sequence (DNA): TGTGCCAGCACCCTAGCGGCAAGCACAGATACGCAGTATTTT.

This clonotype was seen only a few times. V is TRBV19 and J is TRBJ1-1, with 7 bases that match TRBD1. The CDR3 sequence is 16 residues long. Germline V gene sequence: CDR1 LNHDA, CDR2 SQIVND (reference sequence). The junction had 9 bases not matched to a gene; V was cut back by 5 bases and J by 0 bases. CDR3 protein: CASSERPGQMNTEAFF. The CDR3 DNA is TGTGCCAGTAGTGAGCGACCGGGACAGATGAACACTGAAGCTTTCTTT.

In DNA, the CDR3 is TGTGCCAGCAGAGGGACAGGGAAAATTTATGAGCTGTTTTTT. It encodes CASRGTGKIYELFF. V gene TRBV2 combines with J gene TRBJ2-2; 9 bases map to TRBD1. This CDR3 contains 14 residues. The germline V gene has CDR1 SNHLY and CDR2 FYNNEI. Trimming removed 6 bases from V and 11 bases from J; junction bases left unmatched: 10.

This clonotype was counted at least ten times. The V call is TRBV7-2, the J call TRBJ1-5; D might be TRBD1 (6 bases). Germline V gene lookup returns CDR1 SGHTA and CDR2 FQGNSA. Trimming removed 3 bases from V and 7 bases from J, with 10 bases in between. The CDR3 is 13 residues long. CDR3 residues: CASSFRGGQPQHF. The CDR3 DNA reads TGTGCCAGCAGCTTCAGGGGAGGCCAGCCCCAGCATTTT.